These 3 T cell receptor beta chains share one sample of origin, sequenced in a study of beta chain features in type 1 diabetes. Sequenced material consisted of expressed TCRB transcripts (all of the isolated RNA was reverse transcribed). Here immunoSEQ multiplex PCR was the method, and the copy in TCRdb shows in-frame clones only, minus some. The data show 300,000 to 400,000 clones, approximately 8% seen once. What was sequenced was central memory CD4+ T cells from blood. The receptors were gathered from a woman between 18 and 29 years old in good health.

Many counts were recorded for this clone. The V call is TRBV5-6, the J call TRBJ1-4; a possible D gene is TRBD1 (5 bases). V was shortened by 1 base and J by 7 bases, with 14 bases between the two germline ends. CDR3 length: 15 residues. Germline V gene data show CDR1 as SGHDT and CDR2 as YYEEEE. The CDR3 spells CASSLYGTQVEKLFF. In nucleotides, the CDR3 is TGTGCCAGCAGCTTGTATGGGACGCAGGTTGAAAAACTGTTTTTT.

This clone was seen a few times. The chain combines TRBV5-6 with TRBJ2-7; D unclear. In germline, CDR1 is SGHDT, CDR2 YYEEEE. CDR3 length: 14 residues. Trimming took 2 bases from V and 2 from J, leaving 11 bases between them. The DNA for the CDR3 is TGTGCCAGCAGCTTCCGGAACATTCCCTACGAGCAGTACTTC. It codes for CASSFRNIPYEQYF. The full variable domain, in which reference TRBV5-6 and TRBJ2-7 provide the parts outside the CDR3, is DAGVTQSPTHLIKTRGQQVTLRCSPKSGHDTVSWYQQALGQGPQFIFQYYEEEERQRGNFPDRFSGHQFPNYSSELNVNALLLGDSALYLCASSFRNIPYEQYFGPGTRLTVT.

In this sample, this clone turned up a few times. This sequence joins TRBV6-5 and TRBJ2-7; the match to TRBD2 covers 11 bases. Germline trimming cut 10 bases from V and 3 bases from J; bases unmatched to any gene: 11. The CDR3 loop spans 15 amino acids. Germline V gene data show CDR1 as MNHEY and CDR2 as SVGAGI. Written as DNA, the CDR3 is TGTGCCACGAACCAGGCCGGGACTAGCGGCTACGAGCAGTACTTC. This codes for CATNQAGTSGYEQYF.